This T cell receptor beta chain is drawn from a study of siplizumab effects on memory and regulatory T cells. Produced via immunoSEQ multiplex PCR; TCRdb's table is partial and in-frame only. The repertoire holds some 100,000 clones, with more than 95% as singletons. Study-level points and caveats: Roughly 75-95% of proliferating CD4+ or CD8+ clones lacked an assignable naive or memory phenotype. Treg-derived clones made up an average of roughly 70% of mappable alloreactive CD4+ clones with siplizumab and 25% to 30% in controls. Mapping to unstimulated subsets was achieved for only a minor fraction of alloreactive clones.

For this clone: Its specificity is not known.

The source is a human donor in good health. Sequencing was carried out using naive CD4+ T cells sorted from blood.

CDR3 sequence reads: CASSPPQGETQYF. The CDR3 bases are TGTGCCAGCAGCCCACCCCAGGGGGAGACCCAGTACTTC. This chain connects TRBV5-6 to TRBJ2-5; a possible D gene is TRBD1 (6 bases). Germline loops: CDR1 SGHDT, CDR2 YYEEEE. The CDR3 length is 13 residues. The V end lost 4 bases, the J end lost 5 bases, and 12 bases lay between the germline ends.